This T cell receptor beta chain derives from a study of T cells in Graves' hyperthyroidism and ophthalmopathy. Study outcomes and limitations: From stable hyperthyroidism, ophthalmopathy was set apart by a 13 V-J model. The majority of expanded thyroid clonotypes above 0.001 also appeared in blood.

This clonotype appeared many times. Its antigen is unknown. From RNA transcripts, TCR beta CDR3 regions were amplified. The TCR CDR3 was amplified in a first-round RT-PCR using the HTBI primer set. Each CDR3 protein gets one entry after TCRdb re-called the multiplex PCR reads with MiXCR. The sample includes a few hundred thousand distinct CDR3 sequences, about 15% seen only once; the top ten take about 5.8%. Patients aged 18 to 65 with hyperthyroidism were newly diagnosed, with duration under 2 months. The CDR3 has 15 amino acids. Per the germline V gene, CDR1 is SEHNR and CDR2 is FQNEAQ (reference sequence). The V end lost 5 bases, the J end lost 0 bases, and 13 bases lay between the germline ends.

The chain uses TRBV7-9 and TRBJ1-2; D perhaps matches TRBD1 (6 bases). Sequencing used blood. This TCR derives from a woman in her 30s with Graves' hyperthyroidism that later progressed to Graves' ophthalmopathy. CDR3 sequence: CASSEAGTPNYGYTF. The CDR3 DNA sequence: TGTGCCAGCAGCGAAGCCGGGACACCTAACTATGGCTACACCTTC. The whole variable domain, remainder taken from reference TRBV7-9 and TRBJ1-2, is DTGVSQNPRHKITKRGQNVTFRCDPISEHNRLYWYRQTLGQGPEFLTYFQNEAQLEKSRLLSDRFSAERPKGSFSTLEIQRTEQGDSAMYLCASSEAGTPNYGYTFGSGTRLTVV.